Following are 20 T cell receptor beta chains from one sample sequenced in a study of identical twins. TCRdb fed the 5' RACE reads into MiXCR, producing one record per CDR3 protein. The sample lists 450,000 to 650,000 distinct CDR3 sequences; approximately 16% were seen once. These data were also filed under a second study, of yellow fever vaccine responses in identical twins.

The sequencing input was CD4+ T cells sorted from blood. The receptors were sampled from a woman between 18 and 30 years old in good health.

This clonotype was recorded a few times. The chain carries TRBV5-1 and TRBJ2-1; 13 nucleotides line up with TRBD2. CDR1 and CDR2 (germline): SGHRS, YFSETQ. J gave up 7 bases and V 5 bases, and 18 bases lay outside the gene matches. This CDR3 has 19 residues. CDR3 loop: CASSGVFSSGTSGANEQFF. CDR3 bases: TGCGCCAGCAGTGGAGTGTTTTCCTCCGGGACTAGCGGGGCTAATGAGCAGTTCTTC. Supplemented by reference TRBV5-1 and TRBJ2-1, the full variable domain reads KAGVTQTPRYLIKTRGQQVTLSCSPISGHRSVSWYQQTPGQGLQFLFEYFSETQRNKGNFPGRFSGRQFSNSRSEMNVSTLELGDSALYLCASSGVFSSGTSGANEQFFGPGTRLTVL.

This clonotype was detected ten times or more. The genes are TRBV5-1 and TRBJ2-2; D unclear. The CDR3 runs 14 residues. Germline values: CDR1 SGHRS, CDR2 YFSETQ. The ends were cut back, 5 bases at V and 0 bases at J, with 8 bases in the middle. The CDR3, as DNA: TGCGCCAGCAGAGGAGTGGCGAACACCGGGGAGCTGTTTTTT. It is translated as CASRGVANTGELFF.

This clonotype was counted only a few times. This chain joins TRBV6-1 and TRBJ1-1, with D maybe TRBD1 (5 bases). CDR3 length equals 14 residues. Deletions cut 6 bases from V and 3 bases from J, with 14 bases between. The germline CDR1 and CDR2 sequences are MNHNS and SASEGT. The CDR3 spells CASSPGTAHTEAFF. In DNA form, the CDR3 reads TGTGCCAGCAGCCCCGGGACGGCTCACACTGAAGCTTTCTTT.

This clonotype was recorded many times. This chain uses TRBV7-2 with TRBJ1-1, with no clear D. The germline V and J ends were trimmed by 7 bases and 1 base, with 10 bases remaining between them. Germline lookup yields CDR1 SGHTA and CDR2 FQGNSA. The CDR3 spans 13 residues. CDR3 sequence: CASTRRQNTEAFF. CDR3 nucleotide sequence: TGTGCCAGCACGCGGAGGCAGAACACTGAAGCTTTCTTT.

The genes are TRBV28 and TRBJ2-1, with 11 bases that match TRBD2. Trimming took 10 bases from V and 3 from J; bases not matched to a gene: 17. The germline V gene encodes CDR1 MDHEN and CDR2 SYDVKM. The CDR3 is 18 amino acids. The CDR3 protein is CAIERGASGRFGYNEQFF. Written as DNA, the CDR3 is TGTGCCATCGAAAGGGGGGCTAGCGGGAGGTTTGGCTACAATGAGCAGTTCTTC.

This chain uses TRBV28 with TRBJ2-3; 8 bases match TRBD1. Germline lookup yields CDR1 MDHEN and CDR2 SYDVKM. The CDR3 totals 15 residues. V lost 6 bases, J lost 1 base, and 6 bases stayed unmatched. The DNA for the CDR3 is TGTGCCAGCAGGCGGACAGGGTTTGGCACAGATACGCAGTATTTT. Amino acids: CASRRTGFGTDTQYF.

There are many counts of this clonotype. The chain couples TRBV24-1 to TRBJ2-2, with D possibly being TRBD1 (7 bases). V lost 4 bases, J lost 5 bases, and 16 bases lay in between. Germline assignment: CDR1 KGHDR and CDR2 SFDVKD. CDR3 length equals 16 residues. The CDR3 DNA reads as TGTGCCACCAGTGACCCACGACAGGGAGGAACCGGGGAGCTGTTTTTT. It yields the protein CATSDPRQGGTGELFF.

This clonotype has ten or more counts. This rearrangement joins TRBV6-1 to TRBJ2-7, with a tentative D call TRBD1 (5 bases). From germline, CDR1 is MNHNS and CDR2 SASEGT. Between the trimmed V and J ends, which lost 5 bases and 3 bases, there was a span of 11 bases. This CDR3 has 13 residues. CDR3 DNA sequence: TGTGCCAGCAGTAGGGAACAGGTCTACGAGCAGTACGTC. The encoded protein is CASSREQVYEQYV.

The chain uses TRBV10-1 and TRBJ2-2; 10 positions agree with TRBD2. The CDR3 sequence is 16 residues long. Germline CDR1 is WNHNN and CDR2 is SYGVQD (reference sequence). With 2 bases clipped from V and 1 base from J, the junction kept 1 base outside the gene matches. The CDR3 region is CASSETSGMNTGELFF. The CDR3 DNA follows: TGCGCCAGCAGTGAGACTAGCGGGATGAACACCGGGGAGCTGTTTTTT.

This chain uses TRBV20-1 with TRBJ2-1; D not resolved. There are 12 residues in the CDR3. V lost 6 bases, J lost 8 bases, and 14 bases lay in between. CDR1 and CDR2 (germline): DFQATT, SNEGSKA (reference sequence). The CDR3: CSAAPDGYEQFF. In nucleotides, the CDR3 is TGCAGTGCAGCCCCCGACGGGTATGAGCAGTTCTTC.

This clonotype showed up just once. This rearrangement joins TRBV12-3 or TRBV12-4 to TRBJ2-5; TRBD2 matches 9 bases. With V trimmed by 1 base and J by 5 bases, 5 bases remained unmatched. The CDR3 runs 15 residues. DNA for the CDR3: TGTGCCAGCAGTTTAGAGCGGGGGGCATGGGAGACCCAGTACTTC. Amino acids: CASSLERGAWETQYF.

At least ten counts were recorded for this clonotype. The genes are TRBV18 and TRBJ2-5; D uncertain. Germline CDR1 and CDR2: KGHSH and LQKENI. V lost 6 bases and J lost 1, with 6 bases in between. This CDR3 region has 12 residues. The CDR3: CASSQSQETQYF. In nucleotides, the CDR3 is TGTGCCAGCTCCCAGAGCCAAGAGACCCAGTACTTC.

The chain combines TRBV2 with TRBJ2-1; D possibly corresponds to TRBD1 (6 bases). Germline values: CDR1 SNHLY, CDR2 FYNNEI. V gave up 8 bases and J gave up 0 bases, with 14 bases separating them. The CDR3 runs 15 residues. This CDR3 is CASYRDTSSYNEQFF. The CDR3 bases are TGTGCCAGCTATAGGGACACTAGCTCCTACAATGAGCAGTTCTTC.

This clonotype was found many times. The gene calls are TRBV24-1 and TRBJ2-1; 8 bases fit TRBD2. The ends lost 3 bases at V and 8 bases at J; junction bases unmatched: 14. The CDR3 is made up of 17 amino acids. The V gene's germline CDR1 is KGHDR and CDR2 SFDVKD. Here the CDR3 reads CATSDPGAGVFSYEQFF. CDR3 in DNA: TGTGCCACCAGTGATCCTGGAGCGGGAGTTTTTTCGTATGAGCAGTTCTTC.

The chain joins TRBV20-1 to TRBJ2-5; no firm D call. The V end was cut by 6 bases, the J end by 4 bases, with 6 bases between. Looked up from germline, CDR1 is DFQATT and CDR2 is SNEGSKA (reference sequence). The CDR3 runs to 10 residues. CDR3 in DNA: TGCAGTGCCCCCGGAGAGACCCAGTACTTC. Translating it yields CSAPGETQYF.

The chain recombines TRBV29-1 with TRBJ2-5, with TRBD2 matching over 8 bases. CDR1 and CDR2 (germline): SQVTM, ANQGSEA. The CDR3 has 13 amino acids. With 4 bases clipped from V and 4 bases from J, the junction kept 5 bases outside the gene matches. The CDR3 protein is CSVVGLVVETQYF. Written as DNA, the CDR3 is TGCAGCGTTGTGGGACTAGTGGTAGAGACCCAGTACTTC. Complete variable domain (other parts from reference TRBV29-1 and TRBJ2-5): SAVISQKPSRDICQRGTSLTIQCQVDSQVTMMFWYRQQPGQSLTLIATANQGSEATYESGFVIDKFPISRPNLTFSTLTVSNMSPEDSSIYLCSVVGLVVETQYFGPGTRLLVL.

The CDR3 is CASSQDLRGSAYNEQFF. For the CDR3, the DNA is TGTGCCAGCAGCCAAGATTTACGGGGGAGCGCCTACAATGAGCAGTTCTTC. The chain combines TRBV4-2 with TRBJ2-1, with a possible D match to TRBD2 (6 bases). The CDR3 totals 17 residues. V lost 0 bases and J lost 2, with 14 bases in between. Germline lookup yields CDR1 LGHNA and CDR2 YNFKEQ.

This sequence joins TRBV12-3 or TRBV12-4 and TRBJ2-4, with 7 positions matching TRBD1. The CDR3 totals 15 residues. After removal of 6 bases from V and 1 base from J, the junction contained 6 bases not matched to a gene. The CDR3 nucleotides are TGTGCCAGCAGCCTAGGGGGCCGGGCCAAAAACATTCAGTACTTC. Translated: CASSLGGRAKNIQYF.

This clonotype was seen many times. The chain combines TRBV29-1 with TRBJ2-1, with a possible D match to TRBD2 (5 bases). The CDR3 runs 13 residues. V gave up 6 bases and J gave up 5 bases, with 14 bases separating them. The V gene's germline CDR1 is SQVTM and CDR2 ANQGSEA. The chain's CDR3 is CSVIGLNNNEQFF. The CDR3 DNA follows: TGCAGCGTGATTGGACTCAATAACAATGAGCAGTTCTTC.

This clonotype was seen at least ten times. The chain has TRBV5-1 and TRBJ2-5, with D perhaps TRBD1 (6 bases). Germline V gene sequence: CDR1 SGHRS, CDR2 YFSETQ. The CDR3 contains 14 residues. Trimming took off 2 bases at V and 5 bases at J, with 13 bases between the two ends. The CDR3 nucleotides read TGCGCCAGCAGCTTTGGGAACAGGGAGGAGACCCAGTACTTC. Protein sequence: CASSFGNREETQYF.